This T cell receptor (beta chain) was recorded in a study of T cells in Graves' hyperthyroidism and ophthalmopathy. RNA transcripts provided the source from which TCR beta CDR3 regions were amplified. RT-PCR in the first round (using the HTBI primer set) targeted the TCR CDR3. TCRdb reanalysed the multiplex PCR reads using MiXCR and keeps one entry per CDR3 protein. Among fewer than 650,000 distinct CDR3 sequences listed, 46% were seen once. CDR1 is SEHNR and CDR2 is FQNEAQ in the germline V gene (reference sequence). The CDR3 is 14 amino acids. The V gene end was trimmed by 7 bases and the J gene end by 0 bases; junction bases not matched to a gene: 5.

The TCR originated in an adult woman with Graves' disease, either hyperthyroidism or ophthalmopathy (not recorded which). Sequencing used peripheral blood or thyroid tissue (not recorded which). The chain recombines TRBV7-9 with TRBJ1-1; the match to TRBD1 covers 7 bases. This CDR3 is CASKRQGMNTEAFF. The CDR3 DNA follows: TGTGCCAGCAAAAGACAGGGAATGAACACTGAAGCTTTCTTT.